This T cell receptor (beta chain) was sequenced during a study of regulatory T cells in long-lasting Graves disease. For the study at large: Graves' cases, newly diagnosed, had used antithyroid drugs under 3 months.

Library construction for TCR beta used iRepertoire HTBI primers and Arm-PCR of CDR3 regions. TCRdb passed the multiplex PCR reads through MiXCR, listing each CDR3 protein once. The sample records over 500,000 distinct CDR3 sequences, around 15% being singletons. Per the germline V gene, CDR1 is MRHNA and CDR2 is SNTAGT. V dropped 6 bases and J dropped 6; count of bases not matched to a gene: 7. This CDR3 is 15 amino acids long. Time point reported: newly diagnosed GD, antithyroid drugs for less than 3 months. PBMC RNA was the source of the TCR library. Recruitment took place at an endocrinology department in Xi'an, China. This clonotype was observed a handful of times. The data were also submitted as part of a second study, on T cells in Graves' hyperthyroidism and ophthalmopathy.

The source material was peripheral blood mononuclear cells (PBMCs), sampled at new diagnosis, from a patient treated with antithyroid drugs. This rearrangement joins TRBV6-4 to TRBJ2-3; 12 bases are a match to TRBD2. This sequence originates from a man aged 18 to 35 with Graves disease. CDR3 sequence reads: CASSKTSGRWDTQYF. CDR3 bases: TGTGCCAGCAGCAAGACTAGCGGGAGATGGGATACGCAGTATTTT.